The rows below give T cell receptor beta chains drawn from one sample of a study of blood T cell repertoires in COVID-19. TCRdb's copy holds only in-frame clones and misses some; the assay was immunoSEQ multiplex PCR. This table holds roughly 670,000 clones, more than 80% found once. The sample consisted of peripheral blood. The receptors originated from a woman younger than 30 with acute or convalescent COVID-19. CDR3s include the opening cysteine and the closing phenylalanine or tryptophan. D genes are given only for firm matches. For some rows the clone size is stated as once, few or many, or as a class when expanded; others skip it.

clone_size: NA
d_call: NA
v_call: TRBV20-1
j_call: TRBJ1-2
cdr3_length: 11
cdr3_aa: CSAYQGRGYTF
cdr3_nt: TGCAGTGCTTATCAGGGTCGCGGCTACACCTTC

clone_size: NA
d_call: NA
v_call: TRBV6-5
j_call: TRBJ2-7
cdr3_length: 16
cdr3_aa: CASSYADRRSSYEQYF
cdr3_nt: TGTGCCAGCAGTTACGCTGACAGGAGGAGCTCCTACGAGCAGTACTTC

clone_size: NA
d_call: NA
v_call: TRBV2
j_call: TRBJ2-7
cdr3_length: 13
cdr3_aa: CASGGGVRYEQYF
cdr3_nt: TGTGCCAGCGGAGGTGGGGTCCGCTACGAGCAGTACTTC

clone_size: NA
d_call: NA
v_call: TRBV12-2
j_call: TRBJ2-7
cdr3_length: 14
cdr3_aa: CASRTRDISYEQYF
cdr3_nt: TGTGCAAGTCGCACACGGGACATTTCCTACGAGCAGTACTTC

clone_size: NA
d_call: TRBD1
v_call: TRBV7-2
j_call: TRBJ1-6
cdr3_length: 15
cdr3_aa: CASSSAGTGRSPLHF
cdr3_nt: TGTGCCAGCAGCTCAGCCGGGACAGGGAGATCACCCCTCCACTTT

clone_size: NA
d_call: NA
v_call: TRBV7-8
j_call: TRBJ1-1
cdr3_length: 14
cdr3_aa: CASSPRVLYTEAFF
cdr3_nt: TGTGCCAGCAGCCCCCGGGTCTTATACACTGAAGCTTTCTTT

clone_size: NA
d_call: TRBD2
v_call: TRBV18
j_call: TRBJ2-7
cdr3_length: 15
cdr3_aa: CASSPWRTRSHEQYF
cdr3_nt: TGTGCCAGCTCACCCTGGCGGACTAGGTCCCACGAGCAGTACTTC

clone_size: NA
d_call: TRBD1
v_call: TRBV3-1/TRBV3-2
j_call: TRBJ2-1
cdr3_length: 15
cdr3_aa: CASSLPGVRGNEQFF
cdr3_nt: TGTGCCAGCAGCCTACCGGGTGTCAGGGGGAATGAGCAGTTCTTC

clone_size: NA
d_call: TRBD1
v_call: TRBV6-5
j_call: TRBJ1-2
cdr3_length: 14
cdr3_aa: CASSPRGGGNGYTF
cdr3_nt: TGTGCCAGCAGCCCACGAGGGGGCGGGAATGGCTACACCTTC

clone_size: once
d_call: NA
v_call: TRBV6-6
j_call: TRBJ1-2
cdr3_length: 13
cdr3_aa: CASSATGGYGYTF
cdr3_nt: TGTGCCAGCAGCGCCACCGGAGGGTATGGCTACACCTTC

clone_size: NA
d_call: NA
v_call: TRBV9
j_call: TRBJ1-2
cdr3_length: 15
cdr3_aa: CASSVGAGNNYGYTF
cdr3_nt: TGTGCCAGCAGCGTAGGGGCAGGCAATAACTATGGCTACACCTTC

clone_size: few
d_call: TRBD1
v_call: TRBV11-3
j_call: TRBJ1-6
cdr3_length: 15
cdr3_aa: CASSLDNRGNSPLHF
cdr3_nt: TGTGCCAGCAGCTTAGATAACAGGGGTAATTCACCCCTCCACTTT

clone_size: NA
d_call: TRBD1
v_call: TRBV5-6
j_call: TRBJ1-2
cdr3_length: 12
cdr3_aa: CASSDRGTIWTF
cdr3_nt: TGTGCCAGCTCAGACAGGGGGACCATCTGGACCTTC

clone_size: NA
d_call: NA
v_call: TRBV19
j_call: TRBJ1-5
cdr3_length: 15
cdr3_aa: CASSPERGAKQPQHF
cdr3_nt: TGTGCCAGCTCCCCGGAGCGGGGGGCGAAGCAGCCCCAGCATTTT

clone_size: once
d_call: TRBD1
v_call: TRBV6-2/TRBV6-3
j_call: TRBJ2-7
cdr3_length: 17
cdr3_aa: CASSPTRGQGAAGEQYF
cdr3_nt: TGTGCCAGCAGCCCTACTCGAGGACAGGGGGCCGCTGGCGAGCAGTACTTC

clone_size: NA
d_call: NA
v_call: TRBV4-3
j_call: TRBJ1-1
cdr3_length: 16
cdr3_aa: CASSPSVGHQNTEAFF
cdr3_nt: TGCGCCAGCAGCCCCAGTGTGGGACACCAGAACACTGAAGCTTTCTTT

clone_size: NA
d_call: TRBD2
v_call: TRBV4-1
j_call: TRBJ2-7
cdr3_length: 17
cdr3_aa: CASSQIRGGGGSYEQYF
cdr3_nt: TGCGCCAGCAGCCAAATCCGCGGCGGGGGGGGTTCCTACGAGCAGTACTTC

clone_size: few
d_call: NA
v_call: TRBV7-8
j_call: TRBJ1-2
cdr3_length: 13
cdr3_aa: CASSLDAADGYTF
cdr3_nt: TGTGCCAGCAGCTTAGATGCGGCTGATGGCTACACCTTC

clone_size: NA
d_call: TRBD1
v_call: TRBV7-3
j_call: TRBJ2-7
cdr3_length: 16
cdr3_aa: CASSLFSTGGIYEQYF
cdr3_nt: TGTGCCAGCAGCTTATTCTCGACAGGGGGCATCTACGAGCAGTACTTC

clone_size: NA
d_call: NA
v_call: TRBV5-1
j_call: TRBJ2-2
cdr3_length: 16
cdr3_aa: CASSWDWLADTGELFF
cdr3_nt: TGCGCCAGCAGCTGGGACTGGTTAGCAGATACCGGGGAGCTGTTTTTT

clone_size: NA
d_call: NA
v_call: TRBV10-3
j_call: TRBJ1-1
cdr3_length: 14
cdr3_aa: CAISRRDSNTEAFF
cdr3_nt: TGTGCCATCAGCCGCAGAGACTCGAACACTGAAGCTTTCTTT

clone_size: NA
d_call: TRBD1
v_call: TRBV5-4
j_call: TRBJ2-1
cdr3_length: 13
cdr3_aa: CASSFSTGGRGFF
cdr3_nt: TGTGCCAGCAGCTTTAGTACAGGGGGCAGGGGGTTCTTC

clone_size: NA
d_call: NA
v_call: TRBV20-1
j_call: TRBJ2-2
cdr3_length: 11
cdr3_aa: CSALYTGELFF
cdr3_nt: TGCAGTGCTCTCTACACCGGGGAGCTGTTTTTT

clone_size: once
d_call: TRBD1
v_call: TRBV27
j_call: TRBJ1-2
cdr3_length: 14
cdr3_aa: CASSRDREGYGYTF
cdr3_nt: TGTGCCAGCAGCCGGGACAGGGAGGGCTATGGCTACACCTTC

clone_size: few
d_call: NA
v_call: TRBV29-1
j_call: TRBJ2-7
cdr3_length: 14
cdr3_aa: CSVEHQADSYEQYF
cdr3_nt: TGCAGCGTTGAACACCAGGCAGACTCCTACGAGCAGTACTTC

clone_size: NA
d_call: TRBD1
v_call: TRBV10-3
j_call: TRBJ1-1
cdr3_length: 17
cdr3_aa: CAIKAGTGNPMDTEAFF
cdr3_nt: TGTGCCATCAAAGCGGGGACAGGGAATCCCATGGACACTGAAGCTTTCTTT

clone_size: few
d_call: TRBD1
v_call: TRBV12-5
j_call: TRBJ1-5
cdr3_length: 20
cdr3_aa: CASGLVYFGTGGRSNQPQHF
cdr3_nt: TGTGCTAGTGGTTTGGTATACTTCGGGACAGGGGGTCGTAGCAATCAGCCCCAGCATTTT

clone_size: NA
d_call: TRBD2
v_call: TRBV29-1
j_call: TRBJ2-1
cdr3_length: 14
cdr3_aa: CSVTAGGLYNEQFF
cdr3_nt: TGCAGCGTTACCGCGGGGGGTCTATACAATGAGCAGTTCTTC

clone_size: NA
d_call: NA
v_call: TRBV5-1
j_call: TRBJ1-1
cdr3_length: 14
cdr3_aa: CASSGGLVGTEAFF
cdr3_nt: TGCGCCAGCAGCGGGGGACTCGTTGGCACTGAAGCTTTCTTT

clone_size: NA
d_call: NA
v_call: TRBV10-3
j_call: TRBJ2-3
cdr3_length: 14
cdr3_aa: CAIRGDIRTDTQYF
cdr3_nt: TGTGCCATCAGGGGGGACATCCGCACAGATACGCAGTATTTT

clone_size: NA
d_call: NA
v_call: TRBV9
j_call: TRBJ1-3
cdr3_length: 15
cdr3_aa: CASSVVGGTGNTIYF
cdr3_nt: TGTGCCAGCAGCGTAGTCGGAGGGACCGGAAACACCATATATTTT

clone_size: NA
d_call: NA
v_call: TRBV6-5
j_call: TRBJ2-5
cdr3_length: 13
cdr3_aa: CASRLAPGETQYF
cdr3_nt: TGTGCCAGCAGACTAGCCCCTGGGGAGACCCAGTACTTC

clone_size: NA
d_call: TRBD1
v_call: TRBV3-1/TRBV3-2
j_call: TRBJ2-2
cdr3_length: 16
cdr3_aa: CASRLNRGLDTGELFF
cdr3_nt: TGTGCCAGCAGACTTAACAGGGGATTGGACACCGGGGAGCTGTTTTTT

clone_size: NA
d_call: TRBD1
v_call: TRBV6-6
j_call: TRBJ1-1
cdr3_length: 16
cdr3_aa: CASSPKGGQGTTEAFF
cdr3_nt: TGTGCCAGCAGTCCTAAAGGGGGACAGGGTACCACTGAAGCTTTCTTT

clone_size: once
d_call: NA
v_call: TRBV19
j_call: TRBJ1-5
cdr3_length: 16
cdr3_aa: CASSIARGLSNQPQHF
cdr3_nt: TGTGCCAGTAGTATAGCGCGGGGTCTTAGCAATCAGCCCCAGCATTTT

clone_size: NA
d_call: TRBD1
v_call: TRBV4-1
j_call: TRBJ2-7
cdr3_length: 15
cdr3_aa: CASSPSRTGSHEQYF
cdr3_nt: TGCGCCAGCAGCCCGTCCCGGACAGGCTCCCACGAGCAGTACTTC

clone_size: NA
d_call: TRBD2
v_call: TRBV5-1
j_call: TRBJ2-1
cdr3_length: 16
cdr3_aa: CASSSGTTSSYNEQFF
cdr3_nt: TGCGCCAGCAGCTCGGGGACTACCAGCTCCTACAATGAGCAGTTCTTC

clone_size: NA
d_call: NA
v_call: TRBV5-6
j_call: TRBJ1-1
cdr3_length: 13
cdr3_aa: CASSREVSTEAFF
cdr3_nt: TGTGCCAGCAGCCGGGAGGTGAGCACTGAAGCTTTCTTT

clone_size: NA
d_call: NA
v_call: TRBV19
j_call: TRBJ1-1
cdr3_length: 13
cdr3_aa: CASGQGGWTEAFF
cdr3_nt: TGTGCCAGTGGCCAAGGGGGATGGACTGAAGCTTTCTTT

clone_size: NA
d_call: TRBD1
v_call: TRBV2
j_call: TRBJ1-2
cdr3_length: 13
cdr3_aa: CAGEIDRGWAYTF
cdr3_nt: TGTGCCGGCGAAATTGACAGGGGGTGGGCCTACACCTTC

clone_size: NA
d_call: TRBD1
v_call: TRBV30
j_call: TRBJ2-7
cdr3_length: 12
cdr3_aa: CAWRRQGSEQYF
cdr3_nt: TGTGCCTGGAGACGACAGGGGAGCGAGCAGTACTTC

clone_size: NA
d_call: TRBD1
v_call: TRBV5-4
j_call: TRBJ1-4
cdr3_length: 17
cdr3_aa: CASSLGRDRGLNEKLFF
cdr3_nt: TGTGCCAGCAGCTTGGGGCGGGACAGGGGACTTAATGAAAAACTGTTTTTT

clone_size: NA
d_call: TRBD1
v_call: TRBV27
j_call: TRBJ2-5
cdr3_length: 16
cdr3_aa: CASSEYRDRAQETQYF
cdr3_nt: TGTGCCAGCAGTGAATACCGGGACAGGGCCCAAGAGACCCAGTACTTC

clone_size: NA
d_call: NA
v_call: TRBV19
j_call: TRBJ2-3
cdr3_length: 13
cdr3_aa: CASRQGSTDTQYF
cdr3_nt: TGTGCCAGTAGACAGGGAAGCACAGATACGCAGTATTTT